This passage covers 25 T cell receptor beta chains from one sample sequenced in a study of blood T cell repertoires in COVID-19. The data were produced by immunoSEQ multiplex PCR, yet TCRdb's version contains in-frame clones alone and is incomplete. This sample yields 90,000 to 110,000 clones, of which approximately 72% are seen a single time; less than 20% belongs to the top ten. The sequenced material came from peripheral blood. All receptors come from a woman in her seventies with acute or convalescent COVID-19.

This chain connects TRBV5-1 to TRBJ2-7, with 8 positions matching TRBD2. This CDR3 has 16 residues. CDR1 and CDR2 from the germline V gene are SGHRS and YFSETQ. The CDR3 here is CPRLSRGGGRGGQQYF. The CDR3 DNA reads TGCCCCCGTTTGAGCCGTGGGGGGGGCCGGGGGGGGCAGCAGTACTTC.

The gene calls are TRBV25-1 and TRBJ2-3; D is unresolved. This CDR3 region has 12 residues. The V gene's germline CDR1 is MGHDK and CDR2 SYGVNS. Between the trimmed V and J ends, which lost 2 bases and 6 bases, there was a span of 6 bases. The CDR3 region has the DNA TGTGCCAGCAGTGAACTTGAGGATACGCAGTATTTT. Translation gives CASSELEDTQYF. Using reference TRBV25-1 and TRBJ2-3 for the parts outside the CDR3, the full variable domain is EADIYQTPRYLVIGTGKKITLECSQTMGHDKMYWYQQDPGMELHLIHYSYGVNSTEKGDLSSESTVSRIRTEHFPLTLESARPSHTSQYLCASSELEDTQYFGPGTRLTVL.

The chain links TRBV3-1 (or the pseudogene TRBV3-2) to TRBJ2-7; no firm D call. The CDR3 contains 12 residues. V was clipped by 4 bases and J by 7 bases, with 11 bases between them. In germline, CDR1 is LGHDT, CDR2 YNNKEL (reference sequence). CDR3 sequence: CASSRAGLEQYF. CDR3 DNA: TGTGCCAGCAGCCGGGCTGGGCTGGAGCAGTACTTC.

The chain uses TRBV21-1 and TRBJ1-2. TRBV21-1 is a documented pseudogene. This CDR3 spans 11 amino acids. Written as DNA, the CDR3 is TGTGCCAGCTGCGGGGGAGTGGATTACACCTTC. Protein product: CASCGGVDYTF.

The chain joins TRBV7-6 to TRBJ2-5, with TRBD2 identical over 7 bases. The CDR3 covers 17 residues. In germline, CDR1 is SGHVS, CDR2 FNYEAQ. With 1 base clipped from V and 0 bases from J, the junction kept 8 bases outside the gene matches. CDR3 DNA sequence: TGTGCCAGCAGCTTAGAGGGACTACACAAGAACCAAGAGACCCAGTACTTC. This translates into CASSLEGLHKNQETQYF.

This clone appeared a single time. The CDR3 nucleotides are TGTGCCTGGATAAGACGGACAGGGGTCTCCTACGAGCAGTACTTC. It specifies CAWIRRTGVSYEQYF. The genes are TRBV30 and TRBJ2-7, with 9 bases that match TRBD1. Germline CDR1 GTSNPN, CDR2 SVGIG (reference sequence). There are 15 residues in the CDR3. With 4 bases clipped from V and 0 bases from J, the junction kept 7 bases outside the gene matches.

In this sample, this clone turned up once. Different DNA sequences within this sample yield the same CDR3. The genes are TRBV5-1 and TRBJ1-1; TRBD1 might be the D (6 bases). Trimming took 4 bases from V and 1 from J, leaving 11 bases between them. CDR3 length equals 14 residues. Germline CDR1 and CDR2: SGHRS and YFSETQ. The CDR3 loop reads CASSLLGANTEAFF. DNA for the CDR3: TGCGCCAGCAGCCTGCTGGGGGCGAACACTGAAGCTTTCTTT. Together with reference TRBV5-1 and TRBJ1-1, the CDR3 gives the full variable domain: KAGVTQTPRYLIKTRGQQVTLSCSPISGHRSVSWYQQTPGQGLQFLFEYFSETQRNKGNFPGRFSGRQFSNSRSEMNVSTLELGDSALYLCASSLLGANTEAFFGQGTRLTVV.

This clone turned up a few times. This sequence joins TRBV9 and TRBJ1-1; no definite D call. CDR3 length: 14 residues. Trimming pared 0 bases from V and 8 bases from J, leaving 14 bases between. The germline gives CDR1 SGDLS, CDR2 YYNGEE. In nucleotides, the CDR3 is TGTGCCAGCAGCGTAGGGAGACGCGCGGCGGAAGCTTTCTTT. Protein product: CASSVGRRAAEAFF.

The gene calls are TRBV6-5 and TRBJ1-1; D may be TRBD1 (6 bases). This CDR3 comprises 13 residues. Germline V CDR1 and CDR2: MNHEY, SVGAGI. V was clipped by 6 bases and J by 4 bases, with 12 bases between them. The CDR3 nucleotides are TGTGCCAGCAGCCAACAGGGCTTCACTGAAGCTTTCTTT. Translation: CASSQQGFTEAFF.

The CDR3 protein is CASSLRPFLAASTDTQYF. The CDR3 DNA follows: TGTGCCAGCAGCTTAAGGCCTTTCCTAGCGGCGAGCACAGATACGCAGTATTTT. V gene TRBV7-9 combines with J gene TRBJ2-3; 7 nucleotides line up with TRBD2. The CDR3 is 18 residues long. Trimming at V came to 2 bases and at J to 0 bases, leaving 11 bases not matched to a gene. Germline V gene lookup returns CDR1 SEHNR and CDR2 FQNEAQ (reference sequence). The full variable domain, in which reference TRBV7-9 and TRBJ2-3 provide the parts outside the CDR3, is DTGVSQNPRHKITKRGQNVTFRCDPISEHNRLYWYRQTLGQGPEFLTYFQNEAQLEKSRLLSDRFSAERPKGSFSTLEIQRTEQGDSAMYLCASSLRPFLAASTDTQYFGPGTRLTVL.

This chain links TRBV7-8 with TRBJ1-1; TRBD1 is a possible D gene (5 bases). V lost 5 bases, J lost 5 bases, and 12 bases lay in between. The germline gives CDR1 SGHVS, CDR2 FQNEAQ. The CDR3 sequence is 13 residues long. CDR3 sequence (DNA): TGTGCCAGCAGCCGGGGAGGGGAAACTGAAGCTTTCTTT. It is translated as CASSRGGETEAFF.

V and J are TRBV11-2 and TRBJ1-1; D not resolved. The CDR3 extends over 17 amino acids. CDR1 is SGHAT and CDR2 is FQNNGV in the germline V gene. V lost 1 base, J lost 1 base, and 16 bases lay in between. The DNA of the CDR3 is TGTGCCAGCAGCTTAGTGCAGTCTAACCGGAGGAACACTGAAGCTTTCTTT. Protein sequence: CASSLVQSNRRNTEAFF. The entire variable domain, with the rest obtained from reference TRBV11-2 and TRBJ1-1, is as follows: EAGVAQSPRYKIIEKRQSVAFWCNPISGHATLYWYQQILGQGPKLLIQFQNNGVVDDSQLPKDRFSAERLKGVDSTLKIQPAKLEDSAVYLCASSLVQSNRRNTEAFFGQGTRLTVV.

The chain uses TRBV7-2 and TRBJ1-6; 9 nucleotides agree with TRBD1. The CDR3 totals 15 residues. Per the germline V gene, CDR1 is SGHTA and CDR2 is FQGNSA. Trimming at V came to 1 base and at J to 10 bases, leaving 5 bases not matched to a gene. CDR3 sequence reads: CASSLGTGVHSPLHF. In nucleotides, the CDR3 is TGTGCCAGCAGCTTAGGGACAGGGGTTCACTCACCCCTCCACTTT. Based on the CDR3 plus reference TRBV7-2 and TRBJ1-6, the full variable domain is GAGVSQSPSNKVTEKGKDVELRCDPISGHTALYWYRQSLGQGLEFLIYFQGNSAPDKSGLPSDRFSAERTGGSVSTLTIQRTQQEDSAVYLCASSLGTGVHSPLHFGNGTRLTVT.

This clone has a handful of counts. The rearrangement joins TRBV29-1 to TRBJ1-2; a possible D gene is TRBD1 (5 bases). The CDR3 totals 15 residues. CDR1 and CDR2 from the germline V gene are SQVTM and ANQGSEA. V lost 8 bases to trimming and J lost 3 bases, with 22 bases between them. The CDR3 DNA sequence: TGCAGCAAAAGGTGGAGGGGACGGGGTGACTATGGCTACACCTTC. Translating it yields CSKRWRGRGDYGYTF.

This clone has a handful of counts. The V call is TRBV7-2, the J call TRBJ2-5; tentatively, D is TRBD2 (6 bases). Trimming removed 5 bases at V and 1 base at J, with 11 bases between. CDR1 is SGHTA and CDR2 is FQGNSA in the germline V gene. This CDR3 spans 14 amino acids. CDR3 in amino acids: CASSIGGLQETQYF. CDR3 DNA: TGTGCCAGCAGCATCGGGGGACTCCAAGAGACCCAGTACTTC.

The rearrangement links TRBV30 to TRBJ1-6; D perhaps matches TRBD1 (5 bases). V lost 3 bases and J lost 0, with 12 bases in between. This CDR3 region has 16 residues. Per the germline V gene, CDR1 is GTSNPN and CDR2 is SVGIG (reference sequence). The CDR3 region is CAWRHRGSSYNSPLHF. In DNA, the CDR3 is TGTGCCTGGAGGCATAGGGGAAGCTCCTATAATTCACCCCTCCACTTT. Full variable domain (missing parts from reference TRBV30 and TRBJ1-6): SQTIHQWPATLVQPVGSPLSLECTVEGTSNPNLYWYRQAAGRGLQLLFYSVGIGQISSEVPQNLSASRPQDRQFILSSKKLLLSDSGFYLCAWRHRGSSYNSPLHFGNGTRLTVT.

This clone has just a few counts. This chain joins TRBV5-1 and TRBJ2-7, with a possible D match to TRBD1 (5 bases). The CDR3 loop spans 14 amino acids. Trimming stripped 0 bases from V and 3 bases from J, with 10 bases between. Germline CDR1 SGHRS, CDR2 YFSETQ. The CDR3 here is CASSLVPGNYEQYF. CDR3 bases: TGCGCCAGCAGCTTGGTACCAGGGAACTACGAGCAGTACTTC. The complete variable domain, with remaining parts taken from reference TRBV5-1 and TRBJ2-7, reads KAGVTQTPRYLIKTRGQQVTLSCSPISGHRSVSWYQQTPGQGLQFLFEYFSETQRNKGNFPGRFSGRQFSNSRSEMNVSTLELGDSALYLCASSLVPGNYEQYFGPGTRLTVT.

This clone was found once. This chain joins TRBV5-4 and TRBJ2-1; 7 bases line up with TRBD1. V dropped 4 bases and J dropped 3; count of bases not matched to a gene: 7. This CDR3 is built from 15 residues. Per germline, CDR1 SGHNT and CDR2 YYREEE (reference sequence). CDR3 DNA sequence: TGTGCCAGCAGCCAGGGACAGAGCCTCTACAATGAGCAGTTCTTC. Its translation: CASSQGQSLYNEQFF.

The chain employs TRBV10-3 and TRBJ1-1; 7 positions match TRBD1. CDR1 is ENHRY, CDR2 SYGVKD, per germline. Germline trimming cut 4 bases from V and 1 base from J; bases unmatched to any gene: 6. The CDR3 is made up of 15 amino acids. CDR3 nucleotide sequence: TGTGCCATCAGTGGGGTACAGGGGACGAACACTGAAGCTTTCTTT. Its translation is CAISGVQGTNTEAFF.

This rearrangement joins TRBV6-1 to TRBJ1-2; TRBD1 aligns across 9 bases. Germline-derived CDR1 and CDR2 are MNHNS and SASEGT. The CDR3 covers 14 residues. With 0 bases clipped from V and 9 bases from J, the junction kept 5 bases outside the gene matches. CDR3 sequence (DNA): TGTGCCAGCAGTGAAGCGGGACAGGGTTTGAGCTACACCTTC. Translated, it gives CASSEAGQGLSYTF.

V usage is TRBV6-5 and J usage is TRBJ2-7; TRBD1 agrees at 7 bases. With V trimmed by 2 bases and J by 3 bases, 1 base remained unmatched. Germline CDR1 reads MNHEY; CDR2 reads SVGAGI. CDR3 length equals 13 residues. Here the CDR3 DNA reads TGTGCCAGCAGTTACAACAGGGGCTACGAGCAGTACTTC. Translated, it gives CASSYNRGYEQYF.

This chain links TRBV28 with TRBJ1-5; 7 nucleotides align to TRBD1. The CDR3 loop spans 15 amino acids. Germline-derived CDR1 and CDR2 are MDHEN and SYDVKM. The V segment lost 7 bases and the J segment 2 bases; nucleotides outside the gene matches: 8. This CDR3 is CASNFRGQGNQPQHF. The CDR3 DNA sequence: TGTGCCAGCAACTTTAGGGGGCAGGGCAATCAGCCCCAGCATTTT.

The chain combines TRBV24-1 with TRBJ1-2, with unresolved D. The CDR3 runs to 14 residues. Trimming stripped 3 bases from V and 2 bases from J, with 9 bases between. The germline CDR1 and CDR2 sequences are KGHDR and SFDVKD. CDR3 coding DNA: TGTGCCACCAGTGATCGAGGTGTAAACTATGGCTACACCTTC. Its protein is CATSDRGVNYGYTF.

In nucleotides, the CDR3 is TGCGCCAGCAGCTCAGGGCTGGACAGCGTCCTGACTTTC. It translates to CASSSGLDSVLTF. The chain joins TRBV5-1 to TRBJ2-6; tentative D call: TRBD1 (6 bases). Per the germline V gene, CDR1 is SGHRS and CDR2 is YFSETQ. Trimming stripped 3 bases from V and 12 bases from J, with 13 bases between. The CDR3 totals 13 residues. The variable domain in full, with the rest retrieved from reference TRBV5-1 and TRBJ2-6, is KAGVTQTPRYLIKTRGQQVTLSCSPISGHRSVSWYQQTPGQGLQFLFEYFSETQRNKGNFPGRFSGRQFSNSRSEMNVSTLELGDSALYLCASSSGLDSVLTFGAGSRLTVL.

This chain uses TRBV7-9 with TRBJ1-5; 8 nucleotides agree with TRBD1. Germline V CDR1 and CDR2: SEHNR, FQNEAQ (reference sequence). The CDR3 is made up of 13 amino acids. Trimming took 3 bases from V and 5 from J; bases not matched to a gene: 0. CDR3 amino acids: CASSLTGDQPQHF. The CDR3 nucleotides read TGTGCCAGCAGCTTGACAGGGGATCAGCCCCAGCATTTT.